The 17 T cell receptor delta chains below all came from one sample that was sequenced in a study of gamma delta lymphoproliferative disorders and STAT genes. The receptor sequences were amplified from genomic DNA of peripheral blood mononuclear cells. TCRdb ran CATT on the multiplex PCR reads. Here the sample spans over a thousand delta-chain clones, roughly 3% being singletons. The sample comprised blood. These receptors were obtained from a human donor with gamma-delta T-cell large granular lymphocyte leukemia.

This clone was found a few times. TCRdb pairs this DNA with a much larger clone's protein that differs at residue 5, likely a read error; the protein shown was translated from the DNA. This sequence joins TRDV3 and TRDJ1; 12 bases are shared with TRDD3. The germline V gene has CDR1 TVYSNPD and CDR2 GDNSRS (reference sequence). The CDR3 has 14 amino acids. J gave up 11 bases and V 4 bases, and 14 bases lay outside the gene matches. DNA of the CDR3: TGTGCCTCTACATGCCCAGTACTGGGGGATACCCTCATCTTT. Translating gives CASTCPVLGDTLIF. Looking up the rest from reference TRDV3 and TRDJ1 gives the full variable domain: CDKVTQSSPDQTVASGSEVVLLCTYDTVYSNPDLFWYRIRPDYSFQFVFYGDNSRSEGADFTQGRFSVKHILTQKAFHLVISPVRTEDSATYYCASTCPVLGDTLIFGKGTRVTVEP.

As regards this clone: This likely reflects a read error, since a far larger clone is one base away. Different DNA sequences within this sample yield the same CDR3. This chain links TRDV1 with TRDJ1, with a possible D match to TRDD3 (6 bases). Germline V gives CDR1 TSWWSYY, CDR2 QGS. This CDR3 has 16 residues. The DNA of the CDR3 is TGTGCTCTTGGGGACCTTCACGGGGATTACACGGATAAACTCATCTTT. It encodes CALGDLHGDYTDKLIF.

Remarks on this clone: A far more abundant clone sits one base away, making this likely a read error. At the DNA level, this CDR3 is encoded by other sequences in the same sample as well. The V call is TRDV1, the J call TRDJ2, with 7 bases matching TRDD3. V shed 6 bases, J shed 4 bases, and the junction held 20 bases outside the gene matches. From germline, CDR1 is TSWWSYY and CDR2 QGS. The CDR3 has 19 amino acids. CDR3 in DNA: TGTGCTCTTGGAGATGCTTCCCCCTGGGGGGCATTTACGACAGCACAACTCTTCTTT. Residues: CALGDASPWGAFTTAQLFF.

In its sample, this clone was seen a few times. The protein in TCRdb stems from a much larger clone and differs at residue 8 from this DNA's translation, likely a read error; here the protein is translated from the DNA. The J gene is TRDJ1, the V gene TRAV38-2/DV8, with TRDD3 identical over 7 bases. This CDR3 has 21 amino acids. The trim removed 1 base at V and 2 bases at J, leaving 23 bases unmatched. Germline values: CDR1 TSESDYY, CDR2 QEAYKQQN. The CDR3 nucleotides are TGTGCTTATAGGAGCCCGGCCTCCCTACCGTACTGGGGATCTCGTACCGATAAACTCATCTTT. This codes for CAYRSPASLPYWGSRTDKLIF.

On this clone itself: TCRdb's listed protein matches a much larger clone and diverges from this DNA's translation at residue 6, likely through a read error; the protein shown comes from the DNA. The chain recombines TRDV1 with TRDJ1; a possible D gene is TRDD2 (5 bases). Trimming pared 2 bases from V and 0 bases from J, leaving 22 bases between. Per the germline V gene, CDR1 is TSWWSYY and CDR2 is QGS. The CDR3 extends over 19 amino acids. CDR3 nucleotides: TGTGCTCTTGGGGAAACCGCTCCCTACCAGCCTTCGTACACCGATAAACTCATCTTT. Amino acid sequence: CALGETAPYQPSYTDKLIF.

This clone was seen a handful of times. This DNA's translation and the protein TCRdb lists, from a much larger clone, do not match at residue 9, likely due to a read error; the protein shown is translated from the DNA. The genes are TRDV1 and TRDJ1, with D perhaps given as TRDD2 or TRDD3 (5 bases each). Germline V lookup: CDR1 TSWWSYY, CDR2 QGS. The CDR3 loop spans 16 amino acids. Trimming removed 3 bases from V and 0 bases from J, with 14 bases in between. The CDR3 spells CALGDLHGEYTDKLIF. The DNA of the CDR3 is TGTGCTCTTGGGGACCTTCACGGGGAATACACCGATAAACTCATCTTT.

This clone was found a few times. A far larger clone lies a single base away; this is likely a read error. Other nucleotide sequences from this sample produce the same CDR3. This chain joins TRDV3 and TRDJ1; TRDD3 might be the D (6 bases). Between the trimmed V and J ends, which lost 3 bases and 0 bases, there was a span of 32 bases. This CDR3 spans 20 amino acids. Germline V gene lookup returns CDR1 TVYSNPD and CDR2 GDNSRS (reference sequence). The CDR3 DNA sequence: TGTGCCTTCGATCTTCCCTCCTTCTCTAGGGGGGGACCCTACACCGATAAACTCATCTTT. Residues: CAFDLPSFSRGGPYTDKLIF. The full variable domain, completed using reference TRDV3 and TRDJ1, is CDKVTQSSPDQTVASGSEVVLLCTYDTVYSNPDLFWYRIRPDYSFQFVFYGDNSRSEGADFTQGRFSVKHILTQKAFHLVISPVRTEDSATYYCAFDLPSFSRGGPYTDKLIFGKGTRVTVEP.

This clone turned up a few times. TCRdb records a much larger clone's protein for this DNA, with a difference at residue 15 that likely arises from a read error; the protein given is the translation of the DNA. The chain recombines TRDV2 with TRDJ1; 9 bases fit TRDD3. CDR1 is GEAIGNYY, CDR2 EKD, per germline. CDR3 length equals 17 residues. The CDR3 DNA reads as TGTGCCTGTGACACCCTTACTGGGGGAACGTACACCGATAAATTCATCTTT. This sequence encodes CACDTLTGGTYTDKFIF.

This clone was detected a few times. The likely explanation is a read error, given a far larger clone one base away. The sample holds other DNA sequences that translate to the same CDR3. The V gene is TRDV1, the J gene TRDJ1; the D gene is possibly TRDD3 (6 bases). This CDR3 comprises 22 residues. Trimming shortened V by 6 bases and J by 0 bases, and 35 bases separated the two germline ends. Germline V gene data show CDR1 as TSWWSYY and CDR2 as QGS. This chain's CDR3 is CALGFYFPGTIWGLPYTDKLIF. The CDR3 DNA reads TGTGCTCTTGGTTTCTACTTCCCTGGAACTATCTGGGGACTACCCTACACCGATAAACTCATCTTT.

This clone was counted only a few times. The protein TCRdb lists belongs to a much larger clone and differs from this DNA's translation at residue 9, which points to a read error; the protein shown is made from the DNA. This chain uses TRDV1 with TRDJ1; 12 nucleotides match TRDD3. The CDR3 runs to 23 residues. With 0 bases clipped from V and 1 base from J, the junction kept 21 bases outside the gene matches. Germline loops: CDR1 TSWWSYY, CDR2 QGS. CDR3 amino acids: CALGELKLCSFRYWGIPTDKLIF. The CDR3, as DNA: TGTGCTCTTGGGGAACTGAAATTGTGTTCCTTCCGCTACTGGGGGATACCCACCGATAAACTCATCTTT.

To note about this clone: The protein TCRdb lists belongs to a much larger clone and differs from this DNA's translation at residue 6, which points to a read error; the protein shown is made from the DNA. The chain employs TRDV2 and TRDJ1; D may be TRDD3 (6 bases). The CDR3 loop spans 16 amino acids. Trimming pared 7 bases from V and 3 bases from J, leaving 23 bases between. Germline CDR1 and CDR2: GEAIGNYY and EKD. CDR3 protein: CAWGDGGLSGPDKLIF. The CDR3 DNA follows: TGTGCCTGGGGGGACGGGGGGTTGTCAGGTCCCGATAAACTCATCTTT.

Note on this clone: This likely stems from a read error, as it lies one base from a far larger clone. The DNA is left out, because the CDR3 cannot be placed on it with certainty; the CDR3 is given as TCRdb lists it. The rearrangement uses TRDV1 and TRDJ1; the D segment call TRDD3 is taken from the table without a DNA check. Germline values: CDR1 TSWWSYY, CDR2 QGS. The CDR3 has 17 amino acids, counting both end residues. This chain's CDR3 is CALGENNLWGYTDKLIF.

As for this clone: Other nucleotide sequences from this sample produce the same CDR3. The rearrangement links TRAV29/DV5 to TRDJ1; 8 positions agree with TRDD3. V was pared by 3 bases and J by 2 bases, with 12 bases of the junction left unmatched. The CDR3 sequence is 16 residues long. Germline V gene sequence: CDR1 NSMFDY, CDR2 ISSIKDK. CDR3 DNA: TGTGCAGCAACTTCCTCGTACTGGGGGTATACCGATAAACTCATCTTT. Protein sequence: CAATSSYWGYTDKLIF.

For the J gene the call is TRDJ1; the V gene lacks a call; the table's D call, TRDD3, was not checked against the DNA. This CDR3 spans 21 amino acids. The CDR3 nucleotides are TGTGCTCTTGGGGAACTAGAGGGACCTTCCTACTGGGGGATACCCACCGATAAACTCATCTTT. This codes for CALGELEGPSYWGIPTDKLIF.

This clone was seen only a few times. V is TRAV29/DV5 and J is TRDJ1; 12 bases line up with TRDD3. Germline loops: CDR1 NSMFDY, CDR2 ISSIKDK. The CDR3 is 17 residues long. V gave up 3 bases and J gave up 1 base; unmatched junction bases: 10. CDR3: CAATSSYWGIPTDKLIF. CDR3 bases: TGTGCAGCAACTTCCTCGTACTGGGGGATACCCACCGATAAACTCATCTTT.

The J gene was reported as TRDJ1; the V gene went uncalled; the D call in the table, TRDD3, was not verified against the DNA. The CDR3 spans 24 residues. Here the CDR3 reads CALGERAFLRILPPGDHYTDKLIF. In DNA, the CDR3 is TGTGCTCTTGGGGAGCGGGCCTTCCTACGAATCCTCCCCCCGGGGGACCACTACACCGATAAACTCATCTTT.

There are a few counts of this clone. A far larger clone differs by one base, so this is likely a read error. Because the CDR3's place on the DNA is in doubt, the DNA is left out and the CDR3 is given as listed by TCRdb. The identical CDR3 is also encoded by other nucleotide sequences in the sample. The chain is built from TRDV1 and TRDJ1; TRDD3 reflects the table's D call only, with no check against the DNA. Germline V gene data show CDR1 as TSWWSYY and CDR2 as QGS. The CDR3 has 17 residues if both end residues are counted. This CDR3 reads CALGENNLWGYTDKLIF.